The rows below give T cell receptor beta chains drawn from one sample of a study of CD4 and CD8 cells across lung adenocarcinoma regions. Each CDR3 protein is one row after TCRdb ran MiXCR on the PCR reads. This sample carries some 7,900 distinct CDR3 sequences, 40% to 45% of them seen once, and the ten largest clones take 30%. The sequenced sample consisted of CD4+ T cells from the margin of a lung tumor. All receptors derive from a male donor with lung adenocarcinoma. The CD4 and CD8 labels of this study may be unreliable. CDR3s include the opening cysteine and the closing phenylalanine or tryptophan.

cdr3_length: 17
v_call: TRBV6-5
j_call: TRBJ2-7
cdr3_aa: CASTSPTPSGSPYEQYF

cdr3_length: 13
v_call: TRBV7-2
j_call: TRBJ1-2
cdr3_aa: CASSFSVYYGYTF

cdr3_length: 17
v_call: TRBV6-2/TRBV6-3
j_call: TRBJ2-3
cdr3_aa: CASSYSGPGQSTDTQYF

cdr3_length: 16
v_call: TRBV6-1
j_call: TRBJ1-4
cdr3_aa: CASRETVRIRNEKLFF

cdr3_length: 14
v_call: TRBV12-3/TRBV12-4
j_call: TRBJ2-1
cdr3_aa: CASSLAGGPNEQFF

cdr3_length: 14
v_call: TRBV7-2
j_call: TRBJ2-7
cdr3_aa: CASRRQGREYEQYF

cdr3_length: 14
v_call: TRBV6-1
j_call: NA
cdr3_aa: CASTLADTYNEQYF

cdr3_length: 15
v_call: TRBV6-1
j_call: TRBJ2-3
cdr3_aa: CASSPGLAGVDTQYF

cdr3_length: 17
v_call: TRBV6-1
j_call: NA
cdr3_aa: CASSLGRARGNLETQYF

cdr3_length: 13
v_call: TRBV6-1
j_call: TRBJ2-4
cdr3_aa: CASSDSGENTQYF

cdr3_length: 15
v_call: TRBV6-1
j_call: NA
cdr3_aa: CARGDGGKTKETQYF

cdr3_length: 18
v_call: TRBV27
j_call: TRBJ2-6
cdr3_aa: CASSLSPSLGSGANVLTF

cdr3_length: 15
v_call: TRBV27
j_call: TRBJ2-1
cdr3_aa: CASTTYRDSRNEQFF

cdr3_length: 13
v_call: TRBV6-1
j_call: TRBJ2-3
cdr3_aa: CASSEQNTDTQYF

cdr3_length: 17
v_call: TRBV24-1
j_call: TRBJ2-2
cdr3_aa: CATSDPGTGSYTGELFF

cdr3_length: 16
v_call: TRBV4-3
j_call: TRBJ2-3
cdr3_aa: CASSQDEGGGVDTQYF

cdr3_length: 14
v_call: TRBV6-1
j_call: TRBJ2-1
cdr3_aa: CASSGASDYNEQFF

cdr3_length: 15
v_call: TRBV7-3
j_call: TRBJ2-1
cdr3_aa: CASSLGPAVYNEQFF

cdr3_length: 15
v_call: TRBV27
j_call: TRBJ2-5
cdr3_aa: CASRRAGGKMETQYF

cdr3_length: 14
v_call: TRBV6-1
j_call: NA
cdr3_aa: CAGGPSSSSDKQFF

cdr3_length: 15
v_call: TRBV27
j_call: TRBJ2-5
cdr3_aa: CASSSTTVYQETQYF

cdr3_length: 13
v_call: TRBV27
j_call: TRBJ2-3
cdr3_aa: CASRGVGTDTQFF

cdr3_length: 14
v_call: TRBV6-5
j_call: NA
cdr3_aa: CASSLNRVWGTQYF

cdr3_length: 16
v_call: TRBV10-1
j_call: TRBJ2-2
cdr3_aa: CASSESGGRDTGELFF

cdr3_length: 19
v_call: TRBV6-1
j_call: TRBJ2-1
cdr3_aa: CASSEAGLAGGGSYNEQFF

cdr3_length: 16
v_call: TRBV6-1
j_call: TRBJ2-1
cdr3_aa: CASRETWASGTNKQFF

cdr3_length: 15
v_call: TRBV6-5
j_call: TRBJ2-3
cdr3_aa: CASSLTSGSADTQYF

cdr3_length: 15
v_call: TRBV6-1
j_call: TRBJ2-4
cdr3_aa: CASSASRSTKNMQYF

cdr3_length: 15
v_call: TRBV27
j_call: TRBJ2-3
cdr3_aa: CASRMTSGGTDTQYF

cdr3_length: 16
v_call: TRBV3-1
j_call: TRBJ2-1
cdr3_aa: CASSSHRTSGYNEQFF

cdr3_length: 13
v_call: TRBV11-2
j_call: TRBJ1-1
cdr3_aa: CASSLGVNTEAFF

cdr3_length: 14
v_call: TRBV6-1
j_call: TRBJ2-5
cdr3_aa: CAGSGDRVQDTQYF

cdr3_length: 19
v_call: TRBV27
j_call: TRBJ2-4
cdr3_aa: CASRATGLAGQSAKNTQYF

cdr3_length: 14
v_call: TRBV7-7
j_call: TRBJ2-3
cdr3_aa: CASSPGTGSDTQYF

cdr3_length: 12
v_call: TRBV6-1
j_call: TRBJ2-1
cdr3_aa: CASTTTVREQFF

cdr3_length: 13
v_call: TRBV9
j_call: TRBJ2-1
cdr3_aa: CASSPSFVGEQFF

cdr3_length: 15
v_call: TRBV27
j_call: TRBJ2-1
cdr3_aa: CASSLELSTWDEQFF